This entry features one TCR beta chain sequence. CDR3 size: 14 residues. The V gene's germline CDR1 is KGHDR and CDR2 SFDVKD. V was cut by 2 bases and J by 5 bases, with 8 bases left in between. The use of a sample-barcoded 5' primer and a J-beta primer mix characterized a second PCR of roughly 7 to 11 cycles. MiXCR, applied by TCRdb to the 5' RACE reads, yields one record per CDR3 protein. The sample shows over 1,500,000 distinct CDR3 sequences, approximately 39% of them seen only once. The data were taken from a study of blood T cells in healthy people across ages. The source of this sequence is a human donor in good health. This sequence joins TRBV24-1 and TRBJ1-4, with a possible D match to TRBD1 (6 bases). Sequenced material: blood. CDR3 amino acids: CATSDSQGNEKLFF. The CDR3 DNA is TGTGCCACCAGTGATTCTCAGGGGAATGAAAAACTGTTTTTT.